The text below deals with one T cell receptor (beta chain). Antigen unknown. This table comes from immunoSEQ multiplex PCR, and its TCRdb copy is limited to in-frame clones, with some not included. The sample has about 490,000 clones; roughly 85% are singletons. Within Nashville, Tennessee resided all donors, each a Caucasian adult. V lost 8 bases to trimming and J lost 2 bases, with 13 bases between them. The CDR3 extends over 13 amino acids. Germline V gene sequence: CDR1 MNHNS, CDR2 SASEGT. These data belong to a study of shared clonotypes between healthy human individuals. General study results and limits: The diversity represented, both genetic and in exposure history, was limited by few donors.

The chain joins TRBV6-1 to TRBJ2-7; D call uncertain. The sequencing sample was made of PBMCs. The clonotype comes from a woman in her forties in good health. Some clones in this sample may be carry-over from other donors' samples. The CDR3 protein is CASQHPIAYEQYF. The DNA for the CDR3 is TGTGCCAGCCAGCACCCGATCGCCTACGAGCAGTACTTC.